Described below is a single T cell receptor (beta chain) sequence and its context. Its target is unknown. The germline V gene encodes CDR1 SQVTM and CDR2 ANQGSEA. The CDR3 loop spans 13 amino acids. This entry belongs to a study of T cells expressing NK-cell markers. Study-level background: Source material for TCR beta repertoires consisted of sorted CD3+CD56+NKG2C+, CD3+CD56+NKG2C- and CD3+CD56-NKG2C+ T cells.

In generating TCR beta cDNA, 5'RACE template switching with UMIs was used. TCRdb re-called the 5' RACE reads, yielding one record per CDR3 amino acid sequence without DNA. The sample yields fewer than 550,000 distinct CDR3 sequences, of which the top ten take up approximately 1.5%. Study-wide results and limits: A few donors showed these clonotypes also leading the CD3+CD56-NKG2C+ fraction. The contribution of dominant NKG2C+ clonotypes to CD8+ T cells in six donors was 1.0-7.0%.

This sequence originates from a woman in her fifties or sixties in good health. The V and J genes are TRBV29-1 and TRBJ1-2. Source material: blood T cells: a sorted CD56 or NKG2C T cell subset, CD4+ or CD8+ T cells, or bulk PBMC T cells (not recorded which). The CDR3 sequence is CSVEQVSNYGYTF.